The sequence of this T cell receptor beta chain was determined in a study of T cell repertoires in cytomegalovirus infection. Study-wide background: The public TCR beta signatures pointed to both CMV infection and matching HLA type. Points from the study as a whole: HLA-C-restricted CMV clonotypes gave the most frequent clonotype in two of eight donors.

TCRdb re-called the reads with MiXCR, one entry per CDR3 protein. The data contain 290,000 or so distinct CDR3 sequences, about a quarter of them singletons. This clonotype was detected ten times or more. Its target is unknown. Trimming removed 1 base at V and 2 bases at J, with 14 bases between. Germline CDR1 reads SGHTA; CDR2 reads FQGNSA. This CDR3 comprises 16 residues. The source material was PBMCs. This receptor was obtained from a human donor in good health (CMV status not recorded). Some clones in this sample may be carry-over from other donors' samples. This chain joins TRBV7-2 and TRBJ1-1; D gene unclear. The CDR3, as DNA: TGTGCCAGCAGCTTAGGACCGGTCCAAACCAACACTGAAGCTTTCTTT. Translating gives CASSLGPVQTNTEAFF.